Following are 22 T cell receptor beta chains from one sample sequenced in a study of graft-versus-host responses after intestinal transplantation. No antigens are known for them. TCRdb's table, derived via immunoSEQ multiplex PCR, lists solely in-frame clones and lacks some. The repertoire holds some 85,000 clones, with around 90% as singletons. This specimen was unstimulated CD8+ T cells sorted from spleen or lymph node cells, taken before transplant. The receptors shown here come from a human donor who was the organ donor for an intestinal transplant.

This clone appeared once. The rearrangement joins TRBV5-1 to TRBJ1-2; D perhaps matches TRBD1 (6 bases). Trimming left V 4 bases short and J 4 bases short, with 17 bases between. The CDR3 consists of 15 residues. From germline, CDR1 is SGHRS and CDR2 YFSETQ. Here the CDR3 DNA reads TGCGCCAGCAGCCTGATCAGGGGTCCCCTCTATGGCTACACCTTC. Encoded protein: CASSLIRGPLYGYTF.

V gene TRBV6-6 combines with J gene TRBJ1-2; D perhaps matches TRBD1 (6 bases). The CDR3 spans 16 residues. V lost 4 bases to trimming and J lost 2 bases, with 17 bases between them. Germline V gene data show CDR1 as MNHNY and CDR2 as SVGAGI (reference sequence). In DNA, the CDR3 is TGTGCCAGCAGTTGGGTGAAAATAAGGGGGAACTATGGCTACACCTTC. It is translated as CASSWVKIRGNYGYTF.

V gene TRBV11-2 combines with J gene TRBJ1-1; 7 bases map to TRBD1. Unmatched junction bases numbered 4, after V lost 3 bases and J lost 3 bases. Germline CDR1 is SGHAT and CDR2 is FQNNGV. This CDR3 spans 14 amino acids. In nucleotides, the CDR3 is TGTGCCAGCAGCTTCGGGACAGCGGACACTGAAGCTTTCTTT. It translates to CASSFGTADTEAFF. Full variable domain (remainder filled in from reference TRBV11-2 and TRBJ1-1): EAGVAQSPRYKIIEKRQSVAFWCNPISGHATLYWYQQILGQGPKLLIQFQNNGVVDDSQLPKDRFSAERLKGVDSTLKIQPAKLEDSAVYLCASSFGTADTEAFFGQGTRLTVV.

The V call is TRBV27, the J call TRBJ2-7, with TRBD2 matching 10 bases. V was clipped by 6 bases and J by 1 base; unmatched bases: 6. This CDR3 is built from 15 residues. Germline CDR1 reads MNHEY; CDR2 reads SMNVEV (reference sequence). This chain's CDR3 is CASRPRAGGSYEQYF. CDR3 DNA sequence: TGTGCCAGCAGACCACGAGCGGGGGGGTCCTACGAGCAGTACTTC.

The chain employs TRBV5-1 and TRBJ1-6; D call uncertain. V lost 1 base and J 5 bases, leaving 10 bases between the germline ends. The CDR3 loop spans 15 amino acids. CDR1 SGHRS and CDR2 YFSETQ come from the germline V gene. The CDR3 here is CASSLYGIDNSPLHF. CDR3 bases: TGCGCCAGCAGCTTGTACGGGATAGATAATTCACCCCTCCACTTT.

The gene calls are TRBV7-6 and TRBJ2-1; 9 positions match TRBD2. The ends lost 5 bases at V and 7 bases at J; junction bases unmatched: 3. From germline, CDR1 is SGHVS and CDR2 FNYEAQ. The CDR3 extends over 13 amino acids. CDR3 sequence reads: CASSVRGGNEQFF. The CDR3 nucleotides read TGTGCCAGCAGCGTGCGGGGGGGGAATGAGCAGTTCTTC.

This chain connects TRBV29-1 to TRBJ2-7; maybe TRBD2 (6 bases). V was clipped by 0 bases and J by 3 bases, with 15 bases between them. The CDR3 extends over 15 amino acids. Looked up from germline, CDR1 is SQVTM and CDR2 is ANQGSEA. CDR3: CSVEDHRGSGYEQYF. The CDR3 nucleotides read TGCAGCGTTGAAGATCATCGGGGGTCGGGCTACGAGCAGTACTTC.

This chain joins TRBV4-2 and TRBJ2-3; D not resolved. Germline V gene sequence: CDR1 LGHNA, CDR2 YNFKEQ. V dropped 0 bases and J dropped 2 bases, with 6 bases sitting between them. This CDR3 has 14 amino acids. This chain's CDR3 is CASSQEPTTDTQYF. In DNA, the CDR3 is TGTGCCAGCAGCCAAGAACCTACCACAGATACGCAGTATTTT.

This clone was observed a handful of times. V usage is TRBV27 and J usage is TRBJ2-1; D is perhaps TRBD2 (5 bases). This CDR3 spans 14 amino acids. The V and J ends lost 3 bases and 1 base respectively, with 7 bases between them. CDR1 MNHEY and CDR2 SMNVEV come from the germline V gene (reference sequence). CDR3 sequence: CASSFGVSYNEQFF. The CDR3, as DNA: TGTGCCAGCAGTTTCGGGGTGTCCTACAATGAGCAGTTCTTC.

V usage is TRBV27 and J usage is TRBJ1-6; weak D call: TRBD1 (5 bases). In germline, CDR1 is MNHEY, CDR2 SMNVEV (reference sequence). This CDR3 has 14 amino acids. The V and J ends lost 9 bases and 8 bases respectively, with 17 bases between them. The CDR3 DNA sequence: TGTGCCAGTCGACCTCCGGGGGTACATTCACCCCTCCACTTT. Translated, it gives CASRPPGVHSPLHF.

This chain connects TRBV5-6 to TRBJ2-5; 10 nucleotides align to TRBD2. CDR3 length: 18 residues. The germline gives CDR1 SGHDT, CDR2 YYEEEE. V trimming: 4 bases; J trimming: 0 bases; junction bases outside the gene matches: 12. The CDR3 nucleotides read TGTGCCAGCAGCCCGACCCCAGCGGGGGGGAGGTACCAAGAGACCCAGTACTTC. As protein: CASSPTPAGGRYQETQYF.

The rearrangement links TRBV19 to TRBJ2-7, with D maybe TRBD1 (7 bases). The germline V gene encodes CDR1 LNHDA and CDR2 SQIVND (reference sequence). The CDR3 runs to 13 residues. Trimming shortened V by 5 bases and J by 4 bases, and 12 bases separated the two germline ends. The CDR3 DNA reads TGTGCCAGTAGTGCGGGACAGTTATACGAGCAGTACTTC. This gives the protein CASSAGQLYEQYF.

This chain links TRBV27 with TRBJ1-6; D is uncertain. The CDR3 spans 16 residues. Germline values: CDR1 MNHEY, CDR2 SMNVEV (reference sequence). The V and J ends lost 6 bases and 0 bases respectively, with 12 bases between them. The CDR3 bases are TGTGCCAGCAGCTCCCACCCGAGCTCCTATAATTCACCCCTCCACTTT. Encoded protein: CASSSHPSSYNSPLHF.

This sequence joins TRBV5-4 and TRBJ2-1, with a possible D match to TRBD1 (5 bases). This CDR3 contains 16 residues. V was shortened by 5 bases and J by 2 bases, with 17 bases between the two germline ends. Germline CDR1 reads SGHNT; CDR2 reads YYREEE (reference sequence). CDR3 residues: CASSYQGARAYNEQFF. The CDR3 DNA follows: TGTGCCAGCAGTTACCAAGGGGCGCGCGCCTACAATGAGCAGTTCTTC.

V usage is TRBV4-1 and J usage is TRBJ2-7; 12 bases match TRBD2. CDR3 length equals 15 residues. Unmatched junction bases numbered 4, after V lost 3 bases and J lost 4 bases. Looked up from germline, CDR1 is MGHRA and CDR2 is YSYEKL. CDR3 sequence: CASSQTSGGYYEQYF. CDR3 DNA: TGCGCCAGCAGCCAGACTAGCGGGGGTTATTACGAGCAGTACTTC.

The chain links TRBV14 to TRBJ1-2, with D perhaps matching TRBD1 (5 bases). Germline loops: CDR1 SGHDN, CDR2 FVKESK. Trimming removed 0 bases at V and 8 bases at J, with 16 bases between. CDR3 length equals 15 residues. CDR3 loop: CASSQDEQVSGGYTF. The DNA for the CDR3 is TGTGCCAGCAGCCAAGATGAACAGGTAAGTGGGGGCTACACCTTC.

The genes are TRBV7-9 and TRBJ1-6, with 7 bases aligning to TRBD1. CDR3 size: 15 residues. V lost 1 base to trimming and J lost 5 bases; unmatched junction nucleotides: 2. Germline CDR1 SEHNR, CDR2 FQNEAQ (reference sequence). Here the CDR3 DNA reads TGTGCCAGCAGCTTAGTTGGGACAGATAATTCACCCCTCCACTTT. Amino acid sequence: CASSLVGTDNSPLHF.

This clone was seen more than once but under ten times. Written as DNA, the CDR3 is TGTGCCAGTAGTATATCAGGAGAAGCTTTCTTT. Translation gives CASSISGEAFF. The J gene is TRBJ1-1, the V gene TRBV19, with D uncertain. Germline loops: CDR1 LNHDA, CDR2 SQIVND (reference sequence). V dropped 2 bases and J dropped 8 bases, with 6 bases sitting between them. This CDR3 has 11 amino acids.

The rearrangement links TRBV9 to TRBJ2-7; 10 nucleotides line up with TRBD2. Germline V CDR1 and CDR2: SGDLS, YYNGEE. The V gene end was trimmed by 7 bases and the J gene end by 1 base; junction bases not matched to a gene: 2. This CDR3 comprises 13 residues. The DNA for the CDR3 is TGTGCCAGCGGTAGCGGGGGGTCCTACGAGCAGTACTTC. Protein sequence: CASGSGGSYEQYF. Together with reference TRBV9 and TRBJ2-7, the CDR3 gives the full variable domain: DSGVTQTPKHLITATGQRVTLRCSPRSGDLSVYWYQQSLDQGLQFLIQYYNGEERAKGNILERFSAQQFPDLHSELNLSSLELGDSALYFCASGSGGSYEQYFGPGTRLTVT.

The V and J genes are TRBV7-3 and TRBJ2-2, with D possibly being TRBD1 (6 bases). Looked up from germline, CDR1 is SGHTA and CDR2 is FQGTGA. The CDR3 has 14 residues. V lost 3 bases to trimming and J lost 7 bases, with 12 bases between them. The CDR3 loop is CASSLAGAGGELFF. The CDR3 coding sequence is TGTGCCAGCAGCTTGGCAGGGGCCGGCGGGGAGCTGTTTTTT.

CDR3 in DNA: TGTGCCAGCAGTGGCCGGGGTATGAACACTGAAGCTTTCTTT. Amino acids: CASSGRGMNTEAFF. This rearrangement joins TRBV6-5 to TRBJ1-1, with unresolved D. The V and J ends lost 5 bases and 0 bases respectively, with 10 bases between them. The germline CDR1 and CDR2 sequences are MNHEY and SVGAGI. This CDR3 region has 14 residues.

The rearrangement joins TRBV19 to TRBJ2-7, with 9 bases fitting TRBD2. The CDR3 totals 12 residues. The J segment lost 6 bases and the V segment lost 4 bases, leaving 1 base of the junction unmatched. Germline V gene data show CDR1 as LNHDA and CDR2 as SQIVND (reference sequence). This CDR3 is CASSSGGVEQYF. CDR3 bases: TGTGCCAGTAGTAGCGGGGGGGTCGAGCAGTACTTC.